A single sample gave rise to the 10 T cell receptor beta chains below, sequenced in a study of blood T cell repertoires in COVID-19 (dated by TCRdb to 2020 to 2022). Libraries were made using the immunoSEQ multiplex PCR assay. Sourced from immuneACCESS, this table was stored by TCRdb with only in-frame sequences that have V and J called. A share of the clones is absent; for the studies checked, an unresolved V gene accounts for under half, and the remainder has no known explanation. The sample table lists roughly 300,000 clones, around 85% of them with a count of one. The ten biggest clones cover about 1.6% of the sample. The sequenced material came from peripheral blood. Receptors were obtained from a human donor with COVID-19, enrolled during active disease. The donor label of this sample is uncertain.

V and J are TRBV28 and TRBJ2-7, with TRBD2 matching 8 bases. This CDR3 comprises 13 residues. Germline V gene data show CDR1 as MDHEN and CDR2 as SYDVKM. With 6 bases clipped from V and 7 bases from J, the junction kept 8 bases outside the gene matches. CDR3 sequence (DNA): TGTGCCAGCAGCCAAGCGGGAGTGAGGGAGCAGTACTTC. The encoded protein is CASSQAGVREQYF.

This clone was recorded once. The V gene is TRBV27, the J gene TRBJ2-2; 10 bases line up with TRBD2. CDR3 size: 20 residues. Losses at the gene ends were 5 bases for V and 0 bases for J; bases not matched to a gene: 15. The germline V gene encodes CDR1 MNHEY and CDR2 SMNVEV (reference sequence). The CDR3 loop is CASSPDWASGSVSNTGELFF. The CDR3 DNA follows: TGTGCCAGCAGTCCGGACTGGGCTAGCGGGAGCGTTTCGAACACCGGGGAGCTGTTTTTT.

This chain connects TRBV6-5 to TRBJ1-5; D is unclear. V dropped 0 bases and J dropped 3 bases, with 6 bases sitting between them. The CDR3 extends over 14 amino acids. Germline lookup yields CDR1 MNHEY and CDR2 SVGAGI. The CDR3 sequence is CASSYSKHNQPQHF. The CDR3 DNA sequence: TGTGCCAGCAGTTACTCGAAGCACAATCAGCCCCAGCATTTT.

The chain links TRBV30 to TRBJ2-1; possible D gene TRBD2, 5 bases. Trimming cost V 4 bases and J 4 bases, with 11 bases left between them. CDR3 length: 13 amino acids. Germline loops: CDR1 GTSNPN, CDR2 SVGIG (reference sequence). The CDR3 nucleotides read TGTGCCTGGACAAGCGGTTCATACAATGAGCAGTTCTTC. It encodes CAWTSGSYNEQFF. The variable domain in full, completed from reference TRBV30 and TRBJ2-1, reads SQTIHQWPATLVQPVGSPLSLECTVEGTSNPNLYWYRQAAGRGLQLLFYSVGIGQISSEVPQNLSASRPQDRQFILSSKKLLLSDSGFYLCAWTSGSYNEQFFGPGTRLTVL.

V is TRBV15 and J is TRBJ1-5; 10 nucleotides match TRBD1. Trimming took 3 bases from V and 5 from J; bases not matched to a gene: 4. The CDR3 covers 15 residues. CDR1 and CDR2 from the germline V gene are LNHNV and YYDKDF (reference sequence). In DNA, the CDR3 is TGTGCCACCAGCAGGGGGACAGGGGCCCATCAGCCCCAGCATTTT. Translating it yields CATSRGTGAHQPQHF.

The chain links TRBV19 to TRBJ1-4; TRBD1 is a possible D gene (6 bases). This CDR3 contains 17 residues. CDR1 and CDR2 from the germline V gene are LNHDA and SQIVND (reference sequence). The ends were cut back, 5 bases at V and 6 bases at J, with 22 bases in the middle. CDR3 nucleotides: TGTGCCAGTAGTCCACAGGGATACCAGGCCTCCGATGAAAAACTGTTTTTT. As protein: CASSPQGYQASDEKLFF.

This rearrangement joins TRBV27 to TRBJ1-2, with TRBD1 matching 8 bases. In germline, CDR1 is MNHEY, CDR2 SMNVEV (reference sequence). With V trimmed by 4 bases and J by 7 bases, 5 bases remained unmatched. The length of the CDR3 is 13 residues. The CDR3 coding sequence is TGTGCCAGCAGTTCAGGACAGGGCTCTGGCTACACCTTC. Translation: CASSSGQGSGYTF.

The chain couples TRBV28 to TRBJ2-7; TRBD2 agrees at 12 bases. The CDR3 has 19 amino acids. Germline CDR1 is MDHEN and CDR2 is SYDVKM. The trim removed 7 bases at V and 0 bases at J, leaving 16 bases unmatched. The CDR3 here is CASITQTSGSPITSYEQYF. Here the CDR3 DNA reads TGTGCCAGCATTACGCAGACTAGCGGGAGCCCGATTACCTCCTACGAGCAGTACTTC.

This rearrangement joins TRBV6-5 to TRBJ1-2; 10 bases agree with TRBD1. The junction had 13 bases not matched to a gene; V was cut back by 6 bases and J by 9 bases. The CDR3 spans 15 residues. The germline V gene encodes CDR1 MNHEY and CDR2 SVGAGI. The CDR3 region is CASRRQGAGGMRYTF. The DNA of the CDR3 is TGTGCCAGCAGGAGACAGGGGGCGGGAGGTATGCGCTACACCTTC.

This clone has just a few counts. The chain links TRBV18 to TRBJ2-1, with a possible D match to TRBD2 (5 bases). The CDR3 is made up of 17 amino acids. Germline V lookup: CDR1 KGHSH, CDR2 LQKENI. V was clipped by 3 bases and J by 0 bases, with 15 bases between them. The CDR3 DNA follows: TGTGCCAGCTCACCTTCCCAGAGTAGCGCCTCCTACAATGAGCAGTTCTTC. Protein product: CASSPSQSSASYNEQFF.